The 15 T cell receptor beta chains in this list originate from one sample, sequenced in a study of cytomegalovirus exposure and HLA in healthy donors. The PCR made use of 60 Vbeta and 13 Jbeta primers. The table came from immunoSEQ multiplex PCR; TCRdb's copy has only in-frame clones and leaves some out. The table lists about 140,000 clones, over 80% of them singletons. Sequencing was carried out using PBMCs. The receptors stem from a female donor in good health and CMV-seronegative.

This chain links TRBV6-1 with TRBJ1-1; D is undetermined. The CDR3 runs 16 residues. The germline V gene encodes CDR1 MNHNS and CDR2 SASEGT. V lost 4 bases, J lost 0 bases, and 15 bases lay in between. CDR3 amino acids: CASSGREMSMNTEAFF. Written as DNA, the CDR3 is TGTGCCAGCAGTGGGAGGGAGATGTCCATGAACACTGAAGCTTTCTTT.

This clone was seen only a few times. The chain carries TRBV5-4 and TRBJ1-1; a possible D gene is TRBD1 (5 bases). The CDR3 totals 15 residues. Germline loops: CDR1 SGHNT, CDR2 YYREEE (reference sequence). The ends were cut back, 5 bases at V and 5 bases at J, with 19 bases in the middle. The CDR3 loop reads CASSTRAGSGTEAFF. For the CDR3, the DNA is TGTGCCAGCAGTACCAGGGCGGGAAGTGGGACTGAAGCTTTCTTT.

The chain combines TRBV5-1 with TRBJ1-1; the D gene is possibly TRBD1 (5 bases). CDR3 length equals 13 residues. Trimming stripped 2 bases from V and 0 bases from J, with 5 bases between. Germline CDR1 reads SGHRS; CDR2 reads YFSETQ. CDR3 bases: TGCGCCAGCAGCTTAGGGGTGAACACTGAAGCTTTCTTT. This sequence encodes CASSLGVNTEAFF.

The CDR3 loop is CASSLGAEGANVLTF. The CDR3 nucleotides read TGTGCCAGCAGCTTAGGGGCGGAGGGGGCCAACGTCCTGACTTTC. The genes are TRBV6-5 and TRBJ2-6, with D maybe TRBD1 (5 bases). Trimming cost V 6 bases and J 4 bases, with 13 bases left between them. The CDR3 runs 15 residues. Germline lookup yields CDR1 MNHEY and CDR2 SVGAGI.

This sequence joins TRBV6-1 and TRBJ2-1; tentatively, D is TRBD2 (6 bases). Germline V CDR1 and CDR2: MNHNS, SASEGT. The CDR3 sequence is 15 residues long. The V end was cut by 6 bases, the J end by 8 bases, with 20 bases between. CDR3 DNA: TGTGCCAGCAGCGGTGGGGCTAGCGCTGCCTATGAGCAGTTCTTC. Its protein is CASSGGASAAYEQFF.

The chain joins TRBV7-3 to TRBJ2-3; 7 bases map to TRBD1. Germline CDR1 reads SGHTA; CDR2 reads FQGTGA. There are 17 residues in the CDR3. Losses at the gene ends were 4 bases for V and 0 bases for J; bases not matched to a gene: 10. This CDR3 reads CASSSRGGGQSTDTQYF. The CDR3 DNA follows: TGTGCCAGCAGCTCAAGGGGTGGGGGACAGAGCACAGATACGCAGTATTTT.

In the case of this clone: Compared with germline, one end of the junction differs, possibly owing to a read error. The chain links TRBV7-9 to TRBJ1-1; no clear D. Germline CDR1 reads SEHNR; CDR2 reads FQNEAQ (reference sequence). This CDR3 contains 12 residues. CDR3 residues: CSSSSRTRQAFF. The CDR3 DNA sequence: TGTTCCAGCAGCTCCCGGACTCGTCAGGCTTTCTTT.

This chain joins TRBV2 and TRBJ2-7; 9 bases are a match to TRBD2. The CDR3 consists of 15 residues. Germline CDR1 SNHLY, CDR2 FYNNEI. V lost 6 bases and J lost 2; bases outside the gene matches: 8. The CDR3 bases are TGTGCCAGCAGAGCCCCTAGCGGGATGCCCTACGAGCAGTACTTC. Protein: CASRAPSGMPYEQYF.

The rearrangement links TRBV6-5 to TRBJ2-2; tentative D call: TRBD1 (6 bases). Deletions cut 2 bases from V and 7 bases from J, with 17 bases between. The CDR3 contains 16 residues. Germline V gene data show CDR1 as MNHEY and CDR2 as SVGAGI. This CDR3 reads CASSYTGILSGGELFF. Written as DNA, the CDR3 is TGTGCCAGCAGTTACACAGGGATTCTCAGTGGCGGGGAGCTGTTTTTT.

The chain recombines TRBV7-3 with TRBJ2-3, with D possibly matching TRBD2 (5 bases). Trimming took 5 bases from V and 2 from J, leaving 14 bases between them. CDR1 is SGHTA, CDR2 FQGTGA, per germline. The CDR3 loop spans 15 amino acids. In DNA, the CDR3 is TGTGCCAGCAGCCAGGAAGCGGTTCCCACAGATACGCAGTATTTT. This codes for CASSQEAVPTDTQYF.

This clone was picked up one time. The chain uses TRBV5-5 and TRBJ2-6; 7 bases fit TRBD1. J was trimmed by 0 bases and V by 4 bases; bases with no gene match: 7. Germline V lookup: CDR1 SGHKS, CDR2 YYEKEE (reference sequence). There are 17 residues in the CDR3. This chain's CDR3 is CASSGGQALSGANVLTF. The CDR3 DNA sequence: TGTGCCAGCAGCGGTGGACAGGCCCTCTCTGGGGCCAACGTCCTGACTTTC.

This clone was recorded only once. The chain couples TRBV19 to TRBJ2-1; 10 bases fit TRBD2. The trim removed 0 bases at V and 8 bases at J, leaving 7 bases unmatched. This CDR3 region has 16 residues. From germline, CDR1 is LNHDA and CDR2 SQIVND (reference sequence). The CDR3 sequence: CASSIDRLAGGDEQFF. CDR3 sequence (DNA): TGTGCCAGTAGTATAGATCGATTAGCGGGAGGTGATGAGCAGTTCTTC.

The genes are TRBV28 and TRBJ1-4; 8 bases match TRBD1. V lost 5 bases to trimming and J lost 10 bases; unmatched junction nucleotides: 12. This CDR3 contains 15 residues. CDR1 is MDHEN, CDR2 SYDVKM, per germline. This CDR3 reads CASSPTDRDIGKLFF. The CDR3 region has the DNA TGTGCCAGCAGTCCAACGGACAGGGATATCGGAAAACTGTTTTTT.

The rearrangement links TRBV27 to TRBJ2-2, with TRBD1 as a possible D gene (6 bases). V was trimmed by 9 bases and J by 2 bases, leaving 13 bases between them. The CDR3 has 14 residues. Germline V lookup: CDR1 MNHEY, CDR2 SMNVEV (reference sequence). CDR3 region: CASVDRHNTGELFF. The CDR3 coding sequence is TGTGCCAGTGTGGACAGACATAACACCGGGGAGCTGTTTTTT.

The rearrangement uses TRBV19 and TRBJ1-1; D unclear. V was cut by 2 bases and J by 3 bases, with 10 bases left in between. CDR1 is LNHDA, CDR2 SQIVND, per germline (reference sequence). This CDR3 is built from 14 residues. The CDR3 DNA reads as TGTGCCAGTAGTATATCCTCCAGCGACACTGAAGCTTTCTTT. This sequence encodes CASSISSSDTEAFF.